Each of the 17 T cell receptor beta chains below was sequenced from the same sample in a study of blood T cell repertoires in COVID-19 (dated by TCRdb to 2020 to 2021). Receptor libraries were prepared by the immunoSEQ multiplex PCR assay. Drawn from immuneACCESS, this table holds only the in-frame rearrangements with V and J called that TCRdb kept. Clones are partly lost; checked studies trace under half to an unresolved V gene and leave the rest unexplained. Across this sample there are tens of thousands of clones, with approximately 90% seen only once. Of the sample, more than 3% is held by the ten largest clones. Sample: peripheral blood. The receptors come from a man in his fifties or sixties with acute or convalescent COVID-19.

CDR3 coding DNA: TGTGCCAGCAGTCAAGGGGTCGGGGCAGGGGGATATGGCTACACCTTC. Protein product: CASSQGVGAGGYGYTF. The J gene is TRBJ1-2, the V gene TRBV6-1; 7 bases fit TRBD1. CDR1 and CDR2 from the germline V gene are MNHNS and SASEGT. The CDR3 consists of 16 residues. The ends lost 5 bases at V and 5 bases at J; junction bases unmatched: 14.

This chain uses TRBV30 with TRBJ1-2, with D possibly matching TRBD1 (5 bases). CDR1 GTSNPN and CDR2 SVGIG come from the germline V gene (reference sequence). The CDR3 runs to 12 residues. Trimming removed 5 bases at V and 8 bases at J, with 15 bases between. The CDR3 reads CAWHQGSRGYTF. The CDR3 DNA follows: TGTGCCTGGCATCAGGGTTCTCGAGGCTACACCTTC.

The chain is built from TRBV19 and TRBJ2-1; D unresolved. CDR1 is LNHDA, CDR2 SQIVND, per germline (reference sequence). V shed 6 bases and J shed 2 bases, with 17 bases lying between them. The CDR3 extends over 16 amino acids. The chain's CDR3 is CASSYFFVSTYNEQFF. As DNA, the CDR3 is TGTGCCAGTAGCTACTTTTTCGTATCCACCTACAATGAGCAGTTCTTC.

This sequence joins TRBV5-4 and TRBJ2-1; 12 bases match TRBD2. The CDR3 consists of 17 residues. V shed 7 bases, J shed 3 bases, and the junction held 11 bases outside the gene matches. Germline V lookup: CDR1 SGHNT, CDR2 YYREEE (reference sequence). In DNA form, the CDR3 reads TGTGCCAGCGGATTGGGCGGGACTAGCGGGTACTACAATGAGCAGTTCTTC. Translation: CASGLGGTSGYYNEQFF.

In its sample, this clone was seen once. The V and J genes are TRBV19 and TRBJ2-3; 8 bases are a match to TRBD2. Germline V lookup: CDR1 LNHDA, CDR2 SQIVND (reference sequence). The CDR3 length is 15 residues. V was pared by 1 base and J by 0 bases, with 0 bases of the junction left unmatched. CDR3 coding DNA: TGTGCCAGTAGTATAGCGGGGGGGAGCACAGATACGCAGTATTTT. It encodes CASSIAGGSTDTQYF.

J is TRBJ2-2 and V is TRBV7-2; 10 bases are a match to TRBD1. Germline loops: CDR1 SGHTA, CDR2 FQGNSA. The length of the CDR3 is 16 residues. Unmatched junction bases numbered 11, after V lost 5 bases and J lost 8 bases. The CDR3 loop reads CASSRTGGGPRGELFF. The CDR3 DNA reads TGTGCCAGCAGCCGGACAGGGGGGGGCCCGAGAGGGGAGCTGTTTTTT.

V and J are TRBV29-1 and TRBJ1-5; 7 bases align to TRBD1. Trimming at V came to 7 bases and at J to 5 bases, leaving 11 bases not matched to a gene. CDR1 is SQVTM, CDR2 ANQGSEA, per germline. The CDR3 consists of 14 residues. The CDR3 reads CSAALQGSDQPQHF. The DNA of the CDR3 is TGCAGCGCTGCACTACAGGGGTCGGATCAGCCCCAGCATTTT.

The rearrangement links TRBV7-9 to TRBJ1-2, with 7 positions matching TRBD1. CDR1 is SEHNR and CDR2 is FQNEAQ in the germline V gene (reference sequence). CDR3 length equals 15 residues. With V trimmed by 7 bases and J by 0 bases, 8 bases remained unmatched. The CDR3 coding sequence is TGTGCCAGCACCCCGGGACAGTATACTAACTATGGCTACACCTTC. This translates into CASTPGQYTNYGYTF.

The gene calls are TRBV2 and TRBJ1-6; D unclear. CDR1 and CDR2 (germline): SNHLY, FYNNEI. The length of the CDR3 is 14 residues. The ends were cut back, 2 bases at V and 3 bases at J, with 5 bases in the middle. As DNA, the CDR3 is TGTGCCAGCAGTGAATCTGTCTATAATTCACCCCTCCACTTT. The encoded protein is CASSESVYNSPLHF.

V is TRBV29-1 and J is TRBJ1-2; D perhaps matches TRBD1 (6 bases). The CDR3 loop spans 12 amino acids. The ends were cut back, 5 bases at V and 2 bases at J, with 9 bases in the middle. CDR1 SQVTM and CDR2 ANQGSEA come from the germline V gene. As DNA, the CDR3 is TGCAGCGTTAACCAGGGGAACTATGGCTACACCTTC. Translated: CSVNQGNYGYTF. Supplemented by reference TRBV29-1 and TRBJ1-2, the full variable domain reads SAVISQKPSRDICQRGTSLTIQCQVDSQVTMMFWYRQQPGQSLTLIATANQGSEATYESGFVIDKFPISRPNLTFSTLTVSNMSPEDSSIYLCSVNQGNYGYTFGSGTRLTVV.

This chain joins TRBV2 and TRBJ1-2, with 7 bases aligning to TRBD1. The CDR3 covers 13 residues. Germline trimming cut 7 bases from V and 7 bases from J; bases unmatched to any gene: 9. In germline, CDR1 is SNHLY, CDR2 FYNNEI. CDR3 DNA sequence: TGTGCCAGCATTCGACAGGGTTTAGGTGGCTACACCTTC. It specifies CASIRQGLGGYTF.

The CDR3 coding sequence is TGTGCCAGCAGCTTAGAACAGGGGGCAAGCAATCAGCCCCAGCATTTT. Its protein product is CASSLEQGASNQPQHF. This chain links TRBV7-9 with TRBJ1-5; TRBD1 matches at 9 bases. Trimming took 1 base from V and 1 from J; bases not matched to a gene: 2. The CDR3 sequence is 16 residues long. The germline V gene encodes CDR1 SEHNR and CDR2 FQNEAQ (reference sequence).

This clone has a single count. V usage is TRBV3-1 (or the pseudogene TRBV3-2) and J usage is TRBJ2-1; possible D gene TRBD1, 7 bases. The CDR3 has 14 residues. The V gene lost 7 bases and the J gene lost 3 bases, with 13 bases spanning the gap. Per the germline V gene, CDR1 is LGHDT and CDR2 is YNNKEL (reference sequence). This chain's CDR3 is CASTGGGRYNEQFF. CDR3 nucleotide sequence: TGTGCCAGCACAGGGGGAGGCCGCTACAATGAGCAGTTCTTC.

The chain employs TRBV7-2 and TRBJ2-1; 7 bases line up with TRBD2. Germline V CDR1 and CDR2: SGHTA, FQGNSA. V trimming: 5 bases; J trimming: 4 bases; junction bases outside the gene matches: 8. CDR3 length: 15 residues. This chain's CDR3 is CASSATSGVYNEQFF. The CDR3 coding sequence is TGTGCCAGCAGCGCTACGAGCGGGGTGTACAATGAGCAGTTCTTC.

The V call is TRBV19, the J call TRBJ1-4, with 7 nucleotides matching TRBD1. CDR1 LNHDA and CDR2 SQIVND come from the germline V gene (reference sequence). The CDR3 totals 15 residues. Trimming cost V 6 bases and J 5 bases; bases outside gene matches: 9. The CDR3 reads CASRPGTAENEKLFF. The CDR3 DNA follows: TGTGCCAGTAGACCAGGGACAGCCGAAAATGAAAAACTGTTTTTT.

This clone was seen only once. This chain uses TRBV12-3 or TRBV12-4 with TRBJ2-2; weak D call: TRBD2 (5 bases). This CDR3 region has 13 residues. Between the trimmed V and J ends, which lost 6 bases and 5 bases, there was a span of 10 bases. CDR3 in amino acids: CASRRTGTGELFF. The CDR3 nucleotides are TGTGCCAGCAGGAGGACGGGGACCGGGGAGCTGTTTTTT.

The V gene is TRBV24-1, the J gene TRBJ1-5; 7 nucleotides line up with TRBD1. This CDR3 has 15 residues. Germline loops: CDR1 KGHDR, CDR2 SFDVKD. The trim removed 4 bases at V and 2 bases at J, leaving 4 bases unmatched. CDR3 residues: CATSERQGGNQPQHF. The CDR3 region has the DNA TGTGCCACCAGTGAGCGACAGGGTGGCAATCAGCCCCAGCATTTT.